Below are 25 T cell receptor beta chains sequenced from a single sample in a study of T cells after yellow fever vaccination. TCRdb re-derived calls from the 5' RACE reads in MiXCR, one entry per CDR3 protein. Of 250,000 to 300,000 distinct CDR3 sequences in the sample, approximately 8% were seen once. Here the sequenced sample was CD4+ T cells sorted from PBMCs, taken 5 days after the yellow fever booster vaccination. These receptors came from a man in his late teens or twenties who received the YFV17D yellow fever vaccine.

This clonotype was picked up a small number of times. The chain recombines TRBV7-9 with TRBJ1-1, with TRBD1 as a possible D gene (5 bases). The V end lost 2 bases, the J end lost 1 base, and 14 bases lay between the germline ends. From germline, CDR1 is SEHNR and CDR2 FQNEAQ (reference sequence). The CDR3 consists of 16 residues. This CDR3 is CASSLPRGAGNTEAFF. The CDR3 bases are TGTGCCAGCAGCTTACCGAGGGGCGCAGGGAACACTGAAGCTTTCTTT.

This clonotype was detected many times. The chain links TRBV7-7 to TRBJ2-5; TRBD1 matches 10 bases. This CDR3 is 15 amino acids long. CDR1 is SSHAT and CDR2 is FNYEAQ in the germline V gene (reference sequence). J gave up 1 base and V 1 base, and 0 bases lay outside the gene matches. Here the CDR3 DNA reads TGTGCCAGCAGCTTAGGGACAGGGGGCCAAGAGACCCAGTACTTC. This sequence encodes CASSLGTGGQETQYF.

This clonotype was seen more than once but under ten times. The V call is TRBV7-9, the J call TRBJ2-1; no clear D. In germline, CDR1 is SEHNR, CDR2 FQNEAQ (reference sequence). Trimming left V 2 bases short and J 7 bases short, with 12 bases between. The CDR3 runs 14 residues. CDR3 sequence reads: CASSLRRKGNEQFF. The DNA of the CDR3 is TGTGCCAGCAGCTTACGCAGGAAGGGAAATGAGCAGTTCTTC.

This clonotype has more than one count but fewer than ten. The chain joins TRBV7-2 to TRBJ2-1; D may be TRBD2 (7 bases). The CDR3 covers 16 residues. Trimming stripped 7 bases from V and 4 bases from J, with 20 bases between. Germline V gene data show CDR1 as SGHTA and CDR2 as FQGNSA. CDR3 sequence (DNA): TGTGCCAGCACCCTATCTCGCGGGGGCCCTTACAATGAGCAGTTCTTC. It yields the protein CASTLSRGGPYNEQFF.

This clonotype occurred a few times. The chain links TRBV20-1 to TRBJ2-5; 8 bases are a match to TRBD2. CDR3 length: 12 residues. Germline lookup yields CDR1 DFQATT and CDR2 SNEGSKA (reference sequence). V lost 2 bases to trimming and J lost 10 bases; unmatched junction nucleotides: 6. The CDR3 nucleotides read TGCAGTGCTAGATGGCGGGGGGAGGTCCAGTACTTC. Protein sequence: CSARWRGEVQYF.

This clonotype was seen repeatedly, ten times or more. The rearrangement links TRBV7-2 to TRBJ2-7; D might be TRBD1 (6 bases). CDR1 and CDR2 (germline): SGHTA, FQGNSA. The V and J ends lost 5 bases and 2 bases respectively, with 13 bases between them. This CDR3 comprises 14 residues. DNA of the CDR3: TGTGCCAGCAGCGCCCGACAGGCGACCTACGAGCAGTACTTC. Translation gives CASSARQATYEQYF.

The rearrangement uses TRBV18 and TRBJ1-1; perhaps TRBD1 as D (6 bases). Germline CDR1 and CDR2: KGHSH and LQKENI. The V end was cut by 2 bases, the J end by 7 bases, with 11 bases between. The CDR3 extends over 13 amino acids. The CDR3 protein is CASSPGGSGEAFF. CDR3 sequence (DNA): TGTGCCAGCTCACCAGGGGGCTCCGGTGAAGCTTTCTTT.

This clonotype was recorded many times. The V and J genes are TRBV29-1 and TRBJ2-1; unclear D gene. Trimming left V 7 bases short and J 9 bases short, with 10 bases between. CDR1 and CDR2 (germline): SQVTM, ANQGSEA. The CDR3 sequence is 10 residues long. The CDR3 region is CSGRYTEQFF. The CDR3 DNA reads TGCAGCGGACGGTATACTGAGCAGTTCTTC.

This clonotype has more than one count but fewer than ten. The genes are TRBV5-1 and TRBJ2-6; no firm D call. The CDR3 covers 15 residues. Germline values: CDR1 SGHRS, CDR2 YFSETQ. V was cut by 4 bases and J by 2 bases, with 10 bases left in between. The CDR3 here is CASSHGYTGANVLTF. In DNA, the CDR3 is TGCGCCAGCAGCCACGGATATACTGGGGCCAACGTCCTGACTTTC.

This clonotype was seen a handful of times. J is TRBJ1-4 and V is TRBV4-2, with no clear D. This CDR3 spans 16 amino acids. Germline lookup yields CDR1 LGHNA and CDR2 YNFKEQ. The germline V and J ends were trimmed by 0 bases and 4 bases, with 12 bases remaining between them. CDR3 residues: CASSQDHSGGNEKLFF. The CDR3 DNA is TGTGCCAGCAGCCAAGATCATTCAGGAGGTAATGAAAAACTGTTTTTT.

This clonotype was counted a few times. The V gene is TRBV6-1, the J gene TRBJ1-6; no definite D call. Trimming cost V 5 bases and J 8 bases, with 13 bases left between them. The germline CDR1 and CDR2 sequences are MNHNS and SASEGT. The CDR3 consists of 14 residues. Written as DNA, the CDR3 is TGTGCCAGCAGTATAACGCTTGCTGATTCACCCCTCCACTTT. The encoded protein is CASSITLADSPLHF.

The chain is built from TRBV12-3 or TRBV12-4 and TRBJ2-4, with 16 positions matching TRBD2. CDR3 length: 15 amino acids. The ends lost 8 bases at V and 3 bases at J; junction bases unmatched: 1. CDR3 in DNA: TGTGCCAGCGGGACTAGCGGGGGGGGCAAAAACATTCAGTACTTC. Its translation is CASGTSGGGKNIQYF.

Many counts were recorded for this clonotype. The V gene is TRBV3-1, the J gene TRBJ1-1, with unresolved D. V was clipped by 7 bases and J by 3 bases, with 15 bases between them. Germline CDR1 LGHDT, CDR2 YNNKEL (reference sequence). The CDR3 has 14 amino acids. This chain's CDR3 is CASIKSDTHTEAFF. As DNA, the CDR3 is TGTGCCAGCATCAAATCCGACACACACACTGAAGCTTTCTTT. The full variable domain, in which reference TRBV3-1 and TRBJ1-1 provide the parts outside the CDR3, is DTAVSQTPKYLVTQMGNDKSIKCEQNLGHDTMYWYKQDSKKFLKIMFSYNNKELIINETVPNRFSPKSPDKAHLNLHINSLELGDSAVYFCASIKSDTHTEAFFGQGTRLTVV.

In this sample, this clonotype turned up a few times. The chain has TRBV2 and TRBJ2-6; TRBD1 matches at 8 bases. The germline CDR1 and CDR2 sequences are SNHLY and FYNNEI. The ends lost 4 bases at V and 1 base at J; junction bases unmatched: 0. The CDR3 runs to 15 residues. DNA of the CDR3: TGTGCCAGCAGTGGGACAGGGTCTGGGGCCAACGTCCTGACTTTC. It translates to CASSGTGSGANVLTF.

This clonotype has more than one count but fewer than ten. This chain joins TRBV5-1 and TRBJ2-5; TRBD1 matches at 8 bases. Germline V gene lookup returns CDR1 SGHRS and CDR2 YFSETQ. Trimming took 4 bases from V and 4 from J; bases not matched to a gene: 3. The CDR3 covers 13 residues. CDR3 residues: CASSHDRGETQYF. The CDR3 nucleotides are TGCGCCAGCAGCCATGACAGGGGAGAGACCCAGTACTTC. The full variable domain, completed using reference TRBV5-1 and TRBJ2-5, is KAGVTQTPRYLIKTRGQQVTLSCSPISGHRSVSWYQQTPGQGLQFLFEYFSETQRNKGNFPGRFSGRQFSNSRSEMNVSTLELGDSALYLCASSHDRGETQYFGPGTRLLVL.

This clonotype was detected only a few times. The chain uses TRBV29-1 and TRBJ1-1; D gene uncertain. CDR1 is SQVTM, CDR2 ANQGSEA, per germline. This CDR3 region has 13 residues. V was cut by 7 bases and J by 0 bases, with 12 bases left in between. In DNA, the CDR3 is TGCAGCGAAGGACTCTTCATGAACACTGAAGCTTTCTTT. It specifies CSEGLFMNTEAFF.

This clonotype was seen more than once but under ten times. The genes are TRBV10-3 and TRBJ1-1, with D uncertain. The V gene lost 1 base and the J gene lost 3 bases, with 6 bases spanning the gap. The germline gives CDR1 ENHRY, CDR2 SYGVKD. The CDR3 spans 13 residues. Written as DNA, the CDR3 is TGTGCCATCAGTGAGTTCGGGGACACTGAAGCTTTCTTT. This gives the protein CAISEFGDTEAFF.

This chain links TRBV19 with TRBJ2-5; 7 positions agree with TRBD1. Per germline, CDR1 LNHDA and CDR2 SQIVND (reference sequence). The CDR3 contains 15 residues. With V trimmed by 4 bases and J by 9 bases, 14 bases remained unmatched. In DNA, the CDR3 is TGTGCCAGTAGTAACCCCGGGACAGAAGCCAGGTCCCAGTACTTC. Protein product: CASSNPGTEARSQYF. Filled out from reference TRBV19 and TRBJ2-5, the complete variable domain reads DGGITQSPKYLFRKEGQNVTLSCEQNLNHDAMYWYRQDPGQGLRLIYYSQIVNDFQKGDIAEGYSVSREKKESFPLTVTSAQKNPTAFYLCASSNPGTEARSQYFGPGTRLLVL.

V gene TRBV5-1 combines with J gene TRBJ2-3, with 12 bases aligning to TRBD2. The germline V gene has CDR1 SGHRS and CDR2 YFSETQ. CDR3 length: 16 residues. The V and J ends lost 4 bases and 5 bases, in that order; junction bases with no gene match: 8. This chain's CDR3 is CASSLPTSGGVDTQYF. CDR3 bases: TGCGCCAGCAGCCTCCCGACTAGCGGGGGTGTAGATACGCAGTATTTT.

This clonotype turned up a few times. The chain couples TRBV19 to TRBJ2-1, with TRBD2 as a possible D gene (7 bases). Trimming removed 3 bases at V and 10 bases at J, with 19 bases between. The CDR3 runs to 15 residues. Germline assignment: CDR1 LNHDA and CDR2 SQIVND (reference sequence). The CDR3 protein is CASSIPGVRGGEQFF. The CDR3 nucleotides read TGTGCCAGTAGTATCCCCGGTGTGAGGGGGGGCGAGCAGTTCTTC.

The chain combines TRBV21-1 with TRBJ2-2; the table's TRBD1 call for D was not verified on the DNA. TRBV21-1 is a pseudogene. This CDR3 region has 16 residues. The CDR3 spells CASSWPGTDNTGELFF. In nucleotides, the CDR3 is TGTGCCAGCAGTTGGCCCGGGACAGACAACACCGGGGAGCTGTTTTTT.

This clonotype occurred a few times. The CDR3 region is CASSRHFTGIGYEQYF. CDR3 coding DNA: TGTGCCAGCAGCCGTCACTTTACAGGGATTGGTTACGAGCAGTACTTC. The rearrangement uses TRBV2 and TRBJ2-7, with D possibly matching TRBD1 (6 bases). V lost 6 bases and J lost 4, with 22 bases in between. The CDR3 loop spans 16 amino acids. The germline gives CDR1 SNHLY, CDR2 FYNNEI.

The rearrangement links TRBV20-1 to TRBJ2-3; the D call may be TRBD1 or TRBD2 (5 bases each). Germline V gives CDR1 DFQATT, CDR2 SNEGSKA (reference sequence). Trimming left V 1 base short and J 5 bases short, with 19 bases between. CDR3 size: 16 residues. CDR3 residues: CSARGGYLAVGDTQYF. CDR3 in DNA: TGCAGTGCTAGAGGGGGGTATCTGGCGGTCGGAGATACGCAGTATTTT.

This clonotype was picked up a small number of times. The chain combines TRBV7-2 with TRBJ1-1, with a possible D match to TRBD1 (5 bases). CDR1 is SGHTA and CDR2 is FQGNSA in the germline V gene. V dropped 2 bases and J dropped 0 bases, with 10 bases sitting between them. The CDR3 covers 15 residues. CDR3: CASSLMAGVNTEAFF. The CDR3 DNA reads as TGTGCCAGCAGCTTAATGGCGGGGGTGAACACTGAAGCTTTCTTT.

This clonotype occurred a few times. This rearrangement joins TRBV10-3 to TRBJ2-2; D may match TRBD1 or TRBD2 (5 bases each). V dropped 0 bases and J dropped 6 bases, with 8 bases sitting between them. This CDR3 is built from 14 residues. Germline values: CDR1 ENHRY, CDR2 SYGVKD. The CDR3 nucleotides read TGTGCCATCAGTGAGTCGCAGGGAGCCGGGGAGCTGTTTTTT. Residues: CAISESQGAGELFF.